Sequencing of this TCR beta chain was carried out in a study of cytomegalovirus exposure and HLA in healthy donors. PCR amplification relied on 60 Vbeta primers (plus 13 Jbeta primers). Repertoires were generated with immunoSEQ multiplex PCR, while TCRdb's copy carries only in-frame clones and drops some. The sample comprises 150,000 to 200,000 clones, around 77% of which are singletons, and 1.5% to 2% rests with the top ten. V was shortened by 4 bases and J by 5 bases, with 24 bases between the two germline ends. Germline CDR1 LGHNA, CDR2 YSLEER. This CDR3 region has 17 residues. The clonotype was recovered from a woman under 40 in good health and CMV-seronegative. This chain joins TRBV4-3 and TRBJ2-7; the D gene is possibly TRBD1 (5 bases). Sequences were obtained from PBMCs. CDR3 loop: CASSRNIQVSPPNEQYF. The DNA for the CDR3 is TGCGCCAGCAGCCGAAATATACAGGTATCCCCTCCTAACGAGCAGTACTTC.